A selection of T cell receptor beta chains follows, all from one sample in a study of naive and memory T cell subsets. TCRdb redid the calling of the UMI-ligation and nested PCR reads with MiXCR, one entry per CDR3 protein. The data show about 120,000 distinct CDR3 sequences, roughly 32% seen once. The sequenced sample consisted of central memory CD4+ T cells from blood. The receptors come from a human donor in good health. Each CDR3 is given without its conserved first and last residue.

v_gene	CDR3aa
TRBV28	ASSSGVAGGDTQY
TRBV28	ASSLTSGGAYEQY
TRBV20-1	SARDRVFSAGELF
TRBV5-4	ASSLSDRGNTQY
TRBV5-1	ASKGNQGTKSAF
TRBV7-9	ASSSTGNTIY
TRBV3-1	ASSPGLVPGSPYNEQF
TRBV11-2	ASSFSQTQY
TRBV29-1	SVRLSEKLF
TRBV6-2/TRBV6-3	ASSSATGEAF
TRBV4-1	ASSHKSGVSSYNEQF
TRBV12-3/TRBV12-4	ASSSQGRRVQETQY
TRBV3-1	ASSPYRQGSLGEQY
TRBV29-1	SVMSGSVSNEQF
TRBV28	ASRVTSVAETQY
TRBV7-8	ASSLGGGFGEQY
TRBV5-1	ASSLASGGRETQY
TRBV3-1	ASSAGLGTDTQY
TRBV11-2	ASSSPGGGNSPLH
TRBV29-1	SVHGLAGARNQY
TRBV7-9	ASSLERDEQF
TRBV5-1	ASSPAGQNSYEQY
TRBV30	AWRRQGVYEQY
TRBV28	ASRDFIHHTQY
TRBV7-2	ASSVDRGREQY
TRBV24-1	ATSDLWGMTQY
TRBV28	ASQIPGRRGYT
TRBV24-1	ATSEGRGNYQPQH
TRBV20-1	SANDWRNEQF
TRBV10-3	AISESNPTGDYGYEQY
TRBV6-1	ASSRGVGANVLT
TRBV12-3/TRBV12-4	ASSLNYGYT
TRBV30	AWTSGSTDTQY
TRBV30	ALLAGGSSSKQF
TRBV5-1	ASSIVGGNTEAF
TRBV20-1	SAERRAAKNIQY
TRBV7-2	ASSLDGTSVFYEQY
TRBV18	ASSSDGLNQPQH
TRBV28	ASSSPGQVGTEAF
TRBV3-1	ASSRRGQGPHEQY
TRBV6-5	ASSSGGYSNQPQH
TRBV7-6	ASSLSPRAGVLYGYT
TRBV20-1	SARDGRSTDTQY
TRBV6-2/TRBV6-3	ASESDSYEQY
TRBV29-1	SAGQGGELF